The clone carrying this T cell receptor (beta chain) appeared a few times. Its cognate antigen is unknown. This specimen belongs to a study of CD8 T cells in ankylosing spondylitis. V dropped 6 bases and J dropped 0; count of bases not matched to a gene: 17. The CDR3 has 19 residues. CDR1 is MGHDK and CDR2 is SYGVNS in the germline V gene. Library preparation for TCR beta used quantitative 5'-RACE with molecular barcodes. TCRdb recomputed calls from the 5' RACE reads with MiXCR, one row per CDR3 protein. The repertoire holds 450,000 or so distinct CDR3 sequences, 25% to 30% seen once, with roughly 1% in the top ten. Study findings and constraints: Significant enrichment of disease-linked clones was reported in matched ankylosing spondylitis synovial fluid. Eight highly homologous variants made up a TCR beta motif, and this motif appeared characteristic of ankylosing spondylitis blood. Earlier literature documents some of the motif variants in reactive arthritis synovial fluid and blood.

The sample taken for sequencing was blood, either unsorted or a sorted T cell fraction (not recorded which). This chain joins TRBV25-1 and TRBJ2-1; 7 nucleotides agree with TRBD2. This TCR was recovered from a male donor with ankylosing spondylitis. Written as DNA, the CDR3 is TGTGCCAGCAGCGGCCCGAGACTAGCTGTAACCAGCTCCTACAATGAGCAGTTCTTC. This sequence encodes CASSGPRLAVTSSYNEQFF. The variable domain in full, with the rest retrieved from reference TRBV25-1 and TRBJ2-1, is EADIYQTPRYLVIGTGKKITLECSQTMGHDKMYWYQQDPGMELHLIHYSYGVNSTEKGDLSSESTVSRIRTEHFPLTLESARPSHTSQYLCASSGPRLAVTSSYNEQFFGPGTRLTVL.